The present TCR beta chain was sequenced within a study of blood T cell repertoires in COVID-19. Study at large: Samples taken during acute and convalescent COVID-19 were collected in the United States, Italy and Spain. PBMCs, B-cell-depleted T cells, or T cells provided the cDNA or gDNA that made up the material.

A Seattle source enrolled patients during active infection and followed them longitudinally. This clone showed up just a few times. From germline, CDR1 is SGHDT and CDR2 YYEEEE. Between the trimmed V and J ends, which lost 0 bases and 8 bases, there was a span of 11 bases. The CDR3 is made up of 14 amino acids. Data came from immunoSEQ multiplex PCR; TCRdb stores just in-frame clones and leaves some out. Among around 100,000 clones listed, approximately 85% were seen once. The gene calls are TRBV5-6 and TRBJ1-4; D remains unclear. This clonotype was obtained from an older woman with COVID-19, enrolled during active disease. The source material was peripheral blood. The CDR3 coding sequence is TGTGCCAGCAGCTTGGTAGGGAGGAGAGAAAAACTGTTTTTT. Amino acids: CASSLVGRREKLFF.